The rows below give T cell receptor beta chains drawn from one sample of a study of identical twins. Via MiXCR, TCRdb re-called the 5' RACE reads, giving one row per CDR3 protein. The profile shows 450,000 or so distinct CDR3 sequences, approximately 24% of them singletons. These data were likewise used in another study, on T cells expressing NK-cell markers.

Sequencing input: CD4+ T cells sorted from blood. The receptors here all came from a young woman in good health. CDR3s include the opening cysteine and the closing phenylalanine or tryptophan. A D gene is named only where the DNA matches it firmly. Some rows have no size entry. The others give once, few or many, or a class for an expanded clone.

J gene: TRBJ2-6
V gene: TRBV12-3/TRBV12-4
D gene: -
clone size: -
CDR3 protein: CASGQSSGANVLTF
CDR3 DNA: TGTGCCAGCGGCCAGAGCTCTGGGGCCAACGTCCTGACTTTC

J gene: TRBJ2-7
V gene: TRBV7-4
D gene: TRBD2
clone size: -
CDR3 protein: CASTPTSNSGRGYEQYF
CDR3 DNA: TGTGCCAGCACCCCTACTTCGAACAGCGGGAGAGGCTACGAGCAGTACTTC

J gene: TRBJ2-1
V gene: TRBV6-2/TRBV6-3
D gene: TRBD1
clone size: -
CDR3 protein: CASSYSGGQRGSYNEQFF
CDR3 DNA: TGTGCCAGCAGTTACTCAGGGGGACAGAGGGGGTCCTACAATGAGCAGTTCTTC

J gene: TRBJ2-1
V gene: TRBV13
D gene: -
clone size: -
CDR3 protein: CASRDLSSYNEQFF
CDR3 DNA: TGTGCCAGCAGGGACTTAAGCTCCTACAATGAGCAGTTCTTC

J gene: TRBJ2-3
V gene: TRBV20-1
D gene: -
clone size: few
CDR3 protein: CSASRGSSATDTQYF
CDR3 DNA: TGCAGTGCTAGTAGAGGGTCTTCCGCCACAGATACGCAGTATTTT

J gene: TRBJ2-1
V gene: TRBV6-6
D gene: -
clone size: few
CDR3 protein: CASSRGNGKEQFF
CDR3 DNA: TGTGCCAGCAGTCGGGGGAACGGGAAGGAGCAGTTCTTC

J gene: TRBJ1-1
V gene: TRBV7-9
D gene: -
clone size: -
CDR3 protein: CASSIRGGANTEAFF
CDR3 DNA: TGTGCCAGCAGCATTCGGGGGGGCGCTAACACTGAAGCTTTCTTT

J gene: TRBJ1-4
V gene: TRBV11-2
D gene: -
clone size: -
CDR3 protein: CASSLERGSEKLFF
CDR3 DNA: TGTGCCAGCAGCTTAGAGCGCGGTAGCGAAAAACTGTTTTTT

J gene: TRBJ1-6
V gene: TRBV7-9
D gene: TRBD1
clone size: -
CDR3 protein: CASGQASYNSPLHF
CDR3 DNA: TGTGCCAGCGGACAGGCATCCTATAATTCACCCCTCCACTTT

J gene: TRBJ2-3
V gene: TRBV20-1
D gene: TRBD2
clone size: -
CDR3 protein: CSARIPSGGTDTQYF
CDR3 DNA: TGCAGTGCTAGAATTCCTAGCGGGGGCACAGATACGCAGTATTTT

J gene: TRBJ2-2
V gene: TRBV20-1
D gene: TRBD2
clone size: -
CDR3 protein: CSARLAGVRTGELFF
CDR3 DNA: TGCAGTGCTAGGCTAGCGGGAGTTCGGACCGGGGAGCTGTTTTTT